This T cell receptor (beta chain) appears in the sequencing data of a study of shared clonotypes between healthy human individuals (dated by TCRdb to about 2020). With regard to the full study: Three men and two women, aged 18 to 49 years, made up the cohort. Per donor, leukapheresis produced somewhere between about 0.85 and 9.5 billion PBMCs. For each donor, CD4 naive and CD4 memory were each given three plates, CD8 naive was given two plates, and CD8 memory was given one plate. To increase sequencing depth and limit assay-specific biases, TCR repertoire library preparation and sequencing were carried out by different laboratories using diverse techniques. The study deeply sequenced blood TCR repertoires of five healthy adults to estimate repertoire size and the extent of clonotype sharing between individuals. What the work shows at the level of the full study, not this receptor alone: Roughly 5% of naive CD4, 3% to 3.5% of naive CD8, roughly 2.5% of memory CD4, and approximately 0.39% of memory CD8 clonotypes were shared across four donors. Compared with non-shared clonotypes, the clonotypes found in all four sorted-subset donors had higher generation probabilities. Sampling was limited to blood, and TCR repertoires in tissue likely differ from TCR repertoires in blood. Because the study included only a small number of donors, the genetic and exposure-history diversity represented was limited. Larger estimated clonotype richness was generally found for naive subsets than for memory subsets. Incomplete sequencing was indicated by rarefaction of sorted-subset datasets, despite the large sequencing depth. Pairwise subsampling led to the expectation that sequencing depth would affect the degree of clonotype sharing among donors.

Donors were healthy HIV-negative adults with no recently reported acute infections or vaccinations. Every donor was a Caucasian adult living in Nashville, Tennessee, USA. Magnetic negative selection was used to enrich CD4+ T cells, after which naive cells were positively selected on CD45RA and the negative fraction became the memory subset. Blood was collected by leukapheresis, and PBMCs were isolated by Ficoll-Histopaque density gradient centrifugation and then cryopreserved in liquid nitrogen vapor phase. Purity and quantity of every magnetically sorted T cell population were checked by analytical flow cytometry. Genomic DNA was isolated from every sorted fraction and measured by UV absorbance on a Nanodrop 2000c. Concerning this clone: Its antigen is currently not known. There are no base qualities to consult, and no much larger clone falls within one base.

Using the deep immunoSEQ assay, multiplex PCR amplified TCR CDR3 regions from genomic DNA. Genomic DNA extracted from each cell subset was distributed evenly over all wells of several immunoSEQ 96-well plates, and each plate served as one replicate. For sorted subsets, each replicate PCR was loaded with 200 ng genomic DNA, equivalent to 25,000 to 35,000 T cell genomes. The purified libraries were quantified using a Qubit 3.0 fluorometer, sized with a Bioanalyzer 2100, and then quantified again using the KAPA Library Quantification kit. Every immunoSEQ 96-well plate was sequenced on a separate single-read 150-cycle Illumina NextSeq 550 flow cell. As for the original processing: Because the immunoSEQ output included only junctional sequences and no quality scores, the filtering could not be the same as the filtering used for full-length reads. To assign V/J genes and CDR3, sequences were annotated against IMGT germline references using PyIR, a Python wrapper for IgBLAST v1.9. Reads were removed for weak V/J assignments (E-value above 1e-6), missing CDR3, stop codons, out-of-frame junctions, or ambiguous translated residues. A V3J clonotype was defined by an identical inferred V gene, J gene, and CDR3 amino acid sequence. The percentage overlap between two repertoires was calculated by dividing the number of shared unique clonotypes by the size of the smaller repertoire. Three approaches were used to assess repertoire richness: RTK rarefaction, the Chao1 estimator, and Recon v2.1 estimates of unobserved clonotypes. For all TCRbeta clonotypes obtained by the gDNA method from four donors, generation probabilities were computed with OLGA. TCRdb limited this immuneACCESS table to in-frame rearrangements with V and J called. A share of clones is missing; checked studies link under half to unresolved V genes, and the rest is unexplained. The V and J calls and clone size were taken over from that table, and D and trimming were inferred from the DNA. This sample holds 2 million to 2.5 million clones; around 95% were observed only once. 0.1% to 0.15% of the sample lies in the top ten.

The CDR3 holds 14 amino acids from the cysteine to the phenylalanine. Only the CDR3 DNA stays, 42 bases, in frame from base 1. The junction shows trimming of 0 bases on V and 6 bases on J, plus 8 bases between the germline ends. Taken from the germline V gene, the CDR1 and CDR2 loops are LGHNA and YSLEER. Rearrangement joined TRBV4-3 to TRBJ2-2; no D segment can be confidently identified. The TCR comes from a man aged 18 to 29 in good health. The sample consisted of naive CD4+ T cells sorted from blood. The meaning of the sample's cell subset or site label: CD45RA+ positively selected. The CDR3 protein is CASSQDRIPGELFF. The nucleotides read TGCGCCAGCAGCCAAGACAGGATCCCCGGGGAGCTGTTTTTT.